A single sample gave rise to the 24 T cell receptor beta chains below, sequenced in a study of monozygotic twins with inflammatory bowel disease. TCRdb reworked the 5' RACE reads into one entry per CDR3 protein, no DNA. This specimen shows approximately 160,000 distinct CDR3 sequences; the ten leading clones hold approximately 7%. The sequenced sample was blood. These receptors were collected from a human donor with ulcerative colitis or Crohn's disease, or a healthy co-twin of an affected twin (not recorded which).

The chain has TRBV20-1 and TRBJ1-5; the D gene TCRdb calls, TRBD1, cannot be checked with no DNA. The CDR3 is made up of 19 amino acids. CDR1 and CDR2 from the germline V gene are DFQATT and SNEGSKA (reference sequence). The CDR3 protein is CSASPPPRGNGMVNQPQHF.

This chain connects TRBV6-1 to TRBJ1-2; TCRdb selects TRBD1, and the lack of DNA leaves this call unchecked. In germline, CDR1 is MNHNS, CDR2 SASEGT. The CDR3 runs to 14 residues. The CDR3 loop reads CASSGGRGRDGYTF.

The chain has TRBV5-1 and TRBJ2-3; with no DNA, the TCRdb D assignment of TRBD2 cannot be verified. The CDR3 runs to 16 residues. The germline CDR1 and CDR2 sequences are SGHRS and YFSETQ. The CDR3 loop is CASSSETSGRGDTQYF.

This chain joins TRBV6-2 or TRBV6-3 and TRBJ2-5; without DNA, the TCRdb call of TRBD1 cannot be checked. This CDR3 is 20 amino acids long. Germline V gives CDR1 MNHEY, CDR2 SVGEGT. The CDR3 here is CASSYRRGADEFNVKETQYF.

The rearrangement joins TRBV7-7 to TRBJ2-2; TCRdb's assignment of TRBD1 cannot be checked, as there is no DNA. Looked up from germline, CDR1 is SSHAT and CDR2 is FNYEAQ (reference sequence). The CDR3 runs 14 residues. The CDR3 reads CASSSPGETGELFF. Supplemented by reference TRBV7-7 and TRBJ2-2, the full variable domain reads GAGVSQSPRYKVTKRGQDVTLRCDPISSHATLYWYQQALGQGPEFLTYFNYEAQPDKSGLPSDRFSAERPEGSISTLTIQRTEQRDSAMYRCASSSPGETGELFFGEGSRLTVL.

The gene calls are TRBV12-3 or TRBV12-4 and TRBJ2-1; the D call of TRBD1 rests on TCRdb alone, since no DNA is present to check it. The CDR3 has 16 residues. The CDR3 is CASSLRAGQGNNEQFF.

The chain carries TRBV7-7 and TRBJ2-7; there is no DNA to check the TCRdb D call of TRBD1. Germline values: CDR1 SSHAT, CDR2 FNYEAQ (reference sequence). The CDR3 spans 13 residues. The chain's CDR3 is CASSLDPGGEQYF.

The chain is built from TRBV24-1 and TRBJ2-1; lacking DNA, the TRBD2 call made by TCRdb goes unchecked. CDR3 length: 18 amino acids. Germline values: CDR1 KGHDR, CDR2 SFDVKD. The CDR3 loop is CATSEARSSGVSYNEQFF.

The chain is built from TRBV5-1 and TRBJ2-1; TCRdb reports TRBD2, a call that lacks DNA to check it against. The germline gives CDR1 SGHRS, CDR2 YFSETQ. The CDR3 is 20 amino acids. CDR3 protein: CASGTRGLAGGKDLYNEQFF.

The V and J genes are TRBV7-9 and TRBJ1-1; the TCRdb call, TRBD1, lacks DNA for checking. CDR1 is SEHNR and CDR2 is FQNEAQ in the germline V gene (reference sequence). The CDR3 contains 14 residues. CDR3 sequence: CASSSGVRYGEAFF.

The chain has TRBV6-6 and TRBJ1-4. CDR3 size: 12 residues. The germline V gene encodes CDR1 MNHNY and CDR2 SVGAGI (reference sequence). Here the CDR3 reads CASSSPHEKLFF.

The gene calls are TRBV12-3 or TRBV12-4 and TRBJ1-1; no DNA is available, so the TRBD1 call from TCRdb remains unchecked. CDR3 length: 15 amino acids. CDR3: CASSPLIGKGPEAFF.

This chain joins TRBV27 and TRBJ2-2; TCRdb proposes TRBD1, but this gene call is untestable without DNA. The CDR3 spans 14 residues. Germline V lookup: CDR1 MNHEY, CDR2 SMNVEV (reference sequence). The CDR3 sequence: CASSKTGVRGELFF.

The genes are TRBV4-3 and TRBJ1-1. CDR1 LGHNA and CDR2 YSLEER come from the germline V gene. The CDR3 totals 14 residues. This CDR3 is CASSQGVANTEAFF.

The chain recombines TRBV7-2 with TRBJ2-7; the D gene TCRdb calls, TRBD1, cannot be checked with no DNA. Germline CDR1 and CDR2: SGHTA and FQGNSA. This CDR3 has 14 amino acids. This chain's CDR3 is CASSFSGGIYEQYF.

The V call is TRBV6-1, the J call TRBJ2-7; TCRdb's assignment of TRBD2 cannot be checked, as there is no DNA. The CDR3 is 12 residues long. The germline V gene encodes CDR1 MNHNS and CDR2 SASEGT. CDR3 region: CASSDPGTGQYF.

The J gene is TRBJ2-3, the V gene TRBV20-1; TCRdb's D gene call, TRBD1, goes unchecked for lack of DNA. CDR3 length: 16 amino acids. Germline V CDR1 and CDR2: DFQATT, SNEGSKA (reference sequence). The chain's CDR3 is CSARDAGTLLQDTQYF.

The V and J genes are TRBV12-3 or TRBV12-4 and TRBJ2-7; TCRdb reports TRBD1, a call that lacks DNA to check it against. The length of the CDR3 is 14 residues. The CDR3 sequence is CASSSGTATYEQYF.

The chain couples TRBV10-2 to TRBJ1-1. CDR3 length equals 14 residues. Germline CDR1 is WSHSY and CDR2 is SAAADI. The CDR3 here is CASTVRLENTEAFF.

The V and J genes are TRBV20-1 and TRBJ2-7; TCRdb's D gene call, TRBD1, goes unchecked for lack of DNA. Germline V lookup: CDR1 DFQATT, CDR2 SNEGSKA (reference sequence). This CDR3 is built from 17 residues. The CDR3 reads CSARDLKTGGSVYEQYF.

The gene calls are TRBV7-2 and TRBJ1-5; there is no DNA to check the TCRdb D call of TRBD1. CDR1 and CDR2 (germline): SGHTA, FQGNSA. This CDR3 comprises 15 residues. CDR3 protein: CASSHSGQGNQPQHF.

The chain employs TRBV6-2 or TRBV6-3 and TRBJ1-1. This CDR3 comprises 15 residues. Germline V gene lookup returns CDR1 MNHEY and CDR2 SVGEGT. The CDR3 spells CASTIAWGRNTEAFF.

The chain couples TRBV25-1 to TRBJ2-1; TCRdb's D call of TRBD2 is untestable without DNA. In germline, CDR1 is MGHDK, CDR2 SYGVNS. The length of the CDR3 is 16 residues. CDR3 sequence: CASSERGLAVYNEQFF.

The chain recombines TRBV27 with TRBJ1-5; TCRdb calls TRBD1, which cannot be checked without DNA. In germline, CDR1 is MNHEY, CDR2 SMNVEV (reference sequence). The CDR3 extends over 16 amino acids. The CDR3: CASSLSPRGSNQPQHF.